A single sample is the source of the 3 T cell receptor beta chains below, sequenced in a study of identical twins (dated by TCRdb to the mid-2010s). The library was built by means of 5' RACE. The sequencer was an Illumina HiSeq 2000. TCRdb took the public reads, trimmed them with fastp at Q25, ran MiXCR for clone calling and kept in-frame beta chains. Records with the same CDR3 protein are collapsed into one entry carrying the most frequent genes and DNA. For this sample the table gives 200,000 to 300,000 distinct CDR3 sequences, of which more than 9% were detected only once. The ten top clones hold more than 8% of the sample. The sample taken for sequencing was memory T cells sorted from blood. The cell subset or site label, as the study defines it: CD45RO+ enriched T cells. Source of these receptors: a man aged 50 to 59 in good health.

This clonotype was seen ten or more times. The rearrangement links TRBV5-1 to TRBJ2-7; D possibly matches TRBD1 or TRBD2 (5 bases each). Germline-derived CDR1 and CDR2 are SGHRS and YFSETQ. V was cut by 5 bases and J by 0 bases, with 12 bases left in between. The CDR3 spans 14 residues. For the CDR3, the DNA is TGCGCCAGCAGGCAGGGACCGGTCTCCTACGAGCAGTACTTC. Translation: CASRQGPVSYEQYF.

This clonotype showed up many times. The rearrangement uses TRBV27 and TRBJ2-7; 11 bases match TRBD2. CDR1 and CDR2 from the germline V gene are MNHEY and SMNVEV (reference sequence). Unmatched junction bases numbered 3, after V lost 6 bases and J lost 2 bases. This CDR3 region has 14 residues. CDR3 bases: TGTGCCAGCAGAGCGACTAGCGGGGCCTACGAGCAGTACTTC. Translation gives CASRATSGAYEQYF.

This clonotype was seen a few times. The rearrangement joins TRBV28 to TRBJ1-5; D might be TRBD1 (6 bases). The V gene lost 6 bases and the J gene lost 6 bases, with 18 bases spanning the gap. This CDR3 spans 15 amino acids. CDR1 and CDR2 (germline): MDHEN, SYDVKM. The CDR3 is CASSPKGGFSQPQHF. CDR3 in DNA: TGTGCCAGCAGCCCAAAGGGGGGCTTCAGTCAGCCCCAGCATTTT.